This TCR beta chain was sequenced in a study of regulatory T cells in long-lasting Graves disease. Study-wide background: New Graves' disease cases had less than 3 months of antithyroid drugs. Overall study findings and caveats: Comparison showed that persistent patients shared more public clonotypes (about 3,000) than new patients (about 970).

As to this clonotype: What it recognizes is unknown.

As for time point: newly diagnosed GD, antithyroid drugs for less than 3 months. Making the TCR library involved RNA that had been extracted from PBMCs. Patients all came to the study from an endocrinology department in Xi'an, China. Researchers made TCR beta libraries by using iRepertoire HTBI primers and running Arm-PCR on CDR3 regions. Original processing notes: Samples collectively showed approximately 62 TRBV and roughly 15 TRBJ segments. TCRdb itself ran the multiplex PCR reads through MiXCR, one entry per CDR3 protein. What appears here as the V and J calls and clone size reflects TCRdb's work, not the paper's. The sample yields around 250,000 distinct CDR3 sequences, 20% to 25% seen once. This sequence originates from a female donor with Graves disease. Sample: peripheral blood mononuclear cells (PBMCs), taken at new diagnosis, from a patient treated with antithyroid drugs.

The CDR3 is CASSILRSGGYEQYF. Written as DNA, the CDR3 is TGCGCCAGCAGCATACTTAGGAGTGGGGGCTACGAGCAGTACTTC. The chain employs TRBV4-3 and TRBJ2-7; the D call may be TRBD1 or TRBD2 (5 bases each). With 5 bases removed from V and 3 bases from J, the gap between germline ends came to 17 bases. The CDR3 extends over 15 amino acids. In germline, CDR1 is LGHNA, CDR2 YSLEER.